This T cell receptor beta chain comes out of a study of blood T cells in healthy people across ages. Study background: Every two T cells gave about one barcoded beta molecule via template switching.

With a J-beta primer mix and a sample-barcoded 5' primer, a second PCR ran about 6 to 11 cycles. TCRdb reprocessed the 5' RACE reads with MiXCR, giving one entry per CDR3 protein. The repertoire holds 380,000 or so distinct CDR3 sequences, with about 52% as singletons. The V gene lost 0 bases and the J gene lost 0 bases, with 5 bases spanning the gap. Per the germline V gene, CDR1 is SGDLS and CDR2 is YYNGEE. The CDR3 totals 14 residues. Caucasian, healthy and from Russia, the donors were aged between roughly 6 and 95. Each sample yielded at least 5.5 micrograms of PBMC total RNA. Study-level results: Long-lived and aged donors differed, with more naive CD4+ cells and higher diversity in the long-lived.

As for this clonotype: Its antigen remains unknown.

The sequence was collected from a man aged 60 to 75 in good health. The V call is TRBV9, the J call TRBJ2-3; no reliable D call. What was sequenced was blood. This CDR3 reads CASSVVSSTDTQYF. CDR3 in DNA: TGTGCCAGCAGCGTAGTTTCTAGCACAGATACGCAGTATTTT.